The 4 T cell receptor beta chains listed next were all sequenced from one sample in a study of glioma-infiltrating T cells. The iRepertoire nested amplicon-rescue multiplex PCR amplified TCR alpha and beta CDR3s from RNA. TCRdb re-derived calls from the multiplex PCR reads in MiXCR, one entry per CDR3 protein. The data show around 390,000 distinct CDR3 sequences, 41% seen once. Sample: glioma tissue, nonneoplastic brain tissue, or PBMCs (not recorded which). Receptors originate from a human donor with low-grade glioma or glioblastoma, undergoing nonglioma brain surgery, or in good health (not recorded which).

The chain employs TRBV9 and TRBJ2-3; 12 nucleotides match TRBD2. From germline, CDR1 is SGDLS and CDR2 YYNGEE. The trim removed 0 bases at V and 3 bases at J, leaving 5 bases unmatched. The CDR3 loop spans 17 amino acids. The CDR3 nucleotides are TGTGCCAGCAGCGTAGGGCTAGCGGGAGGGCGTACAGATACGCAGTATTTT. Amino acid sequence: CASSVGLAGGRTDTQYF.

This clonotype was found many times. This chain connects TRBV27 to TRBJ2-1; no clear D gene. V was clipped by 5 bases and J by 12 bases, with 14 bases between them. Germline loops: CDR1 MNHEY, CDR2 SMNVEV (reference sequence). CDR3 size: 12 residues. The CDR3 DNA sequence: TGTGCCAGCAGTCAGTACTCGGATGGGCAGTTCTTC. Residues: CASSQYSDGQFF.

This clonotype was counted at least ten times. The V call is TRBV27, the J call TRBJ2-7, with a weak D call TRBD2 (5 bases). Trimming stripped 3 bases from V and 6 bases from J, with 9 bases between. The germline CDR1 and CDR2 sequences are MNHEY and SMNVEV (reference sequence). CDR3 size: 12 residues. DNA for the CDR3: TGTGCCAGCAGTTTGTCGGGAAGCGAGCAGTACTTC. Translating gives CASSLSGSEQYF.

The table lists this clonotype with many counts. This chain uses TRBV28 with TRBJ1-1; D uncertain. Per the germline V gene, CDR1 is MDHEN and CDR2 is SYDVKM. V was pared by 2 bases and J by 1 base, with 8 bases between. The CDR3 runs to 14 residues. CDR3 protein: CASSLQETNTEAFF. The CDR3, as DNA: TGTGCCAGCAGTTTACAGGAAACGAACACTGAAGCTTTCTTT.